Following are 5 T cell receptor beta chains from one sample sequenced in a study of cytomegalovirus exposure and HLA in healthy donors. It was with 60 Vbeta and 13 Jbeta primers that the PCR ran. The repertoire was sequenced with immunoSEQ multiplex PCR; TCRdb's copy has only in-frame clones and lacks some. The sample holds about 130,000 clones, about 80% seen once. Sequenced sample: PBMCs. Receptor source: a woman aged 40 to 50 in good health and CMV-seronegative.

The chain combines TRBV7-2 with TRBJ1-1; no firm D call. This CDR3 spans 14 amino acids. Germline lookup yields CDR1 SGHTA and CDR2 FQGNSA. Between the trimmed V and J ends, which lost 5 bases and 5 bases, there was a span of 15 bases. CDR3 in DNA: TGTGCCAGCAGCCCTCTCGGAGGGCAAACTGAAGCTTTCTTT. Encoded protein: CASSPLGGQTEAFF.

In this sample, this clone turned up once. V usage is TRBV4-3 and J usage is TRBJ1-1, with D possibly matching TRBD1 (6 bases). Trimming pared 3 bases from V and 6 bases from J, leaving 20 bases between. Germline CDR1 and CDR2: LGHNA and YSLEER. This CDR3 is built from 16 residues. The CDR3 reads CASSQAPTGGLAEAFF. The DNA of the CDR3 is TGCGCCAGCAGCCAGGCTCCGACGGGGGGCTTGGCTGAAGCTTTCTTT.

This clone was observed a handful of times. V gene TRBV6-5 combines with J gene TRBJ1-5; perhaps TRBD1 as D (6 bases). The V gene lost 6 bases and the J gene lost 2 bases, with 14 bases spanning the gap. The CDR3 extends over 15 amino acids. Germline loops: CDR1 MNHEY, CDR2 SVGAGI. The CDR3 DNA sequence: TGTGCCAGCAGGCCGGGGGGGGGCGGCAATCAGCCCCAGCATTTT. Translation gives CASRPGGGGNQPQHF.

In nucleotides, the CDR3 is TGTGCCAGCAGCGCCGGGGGGGTTGGCTCCTACGAGCAGTACTTC. Protein product: CASSAGGVGSYEQYF. V usage is TRBV5-4 and J usage is TRBJ2-7, with 8 bases that match TRBD2. Germline trimming cut 4 bases from V and 0 bases from J; bases unmatched to any gene: 6. CDR1 is SGHNT, CDR2 YYREEE, per germline (reference sequence). The CDR3 is made up of 15 amino acids.

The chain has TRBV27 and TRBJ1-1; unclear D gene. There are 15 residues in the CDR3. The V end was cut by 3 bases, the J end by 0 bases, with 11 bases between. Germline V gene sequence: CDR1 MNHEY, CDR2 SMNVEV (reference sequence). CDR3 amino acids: CASSFQWRMNTEAFF. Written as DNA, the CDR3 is TGTGCCAGCAGTTTCCAGTGGAGGATGAACACTGAAGCTTTCTTT.